This T cell receptor beta chain originates from a study of identical twins. Study-wide results and caveats: The study found weaker excess twin sharing in beta out-of-frame sequences. Invariant cells of the MAIT and iNKT types might have partly distorted the zero-insertion analyses.

Unique molecular identifiers were present on the cDNA, and a universal primer site came from template switching. TCRdb called the 5' RACE reads again in MiXCR, with one record for every CDR3 protein. The sample gives 1,800,000 or so distinct CDR3 sequences, about 31% of which show up once; under 0.35% is in the top ten. Worth noting for this clonotype: The antigen remains undetermined.

With 5 bases removed from V and 3 bases from J, the gap between germline ends came to 17 bases. Germline V gene sequence: CDR1 GTSNPN, CDR2 SVGIG (reference sequence). The CDR3 has 14 amino acids. Sequencing used cord blood. The chain links TRBV30 to TRBJ2-7; D might be TRBD1 (7 bases). The clonotype originates from a newborn girl in good health. CDR3 sequence reads: CAWDRDFPNYEQYF. The CDR3 bases are TGTGCCTGGGACAGGGACTTCCCAAACTACGAGCAGTACTTC. Full variable domain (remainder filled in from reference TRBV30 and TRBJ2-7): SQTIHQWPATLVQPVGSPLSLECTVEGTSNPNLYWYRQAAGRGLQLLFYSVGIGQISSEVPQNLSASRPQDRQFILSSKKLLLSDSGFYLCAWDRDFPNYEQYFGPGTRLTVT.